The 10 T cell receptor beta chains in this list originate from one sample, sequenced in a study of blood T cell repertoires in COVID-19 (dated by TCRdb to about 2020). The library relied on the immunoSEQ multiplex PCR assay. TCRdb stores this immuneACCESS table with in-frame sequences only. Part of the clones is absent; in the studies checked, under half of the shortfall reflects unresolved V genes, and no reason is known for the rest. This sample gives approximately 290,000 clones in total; roughly 80% of them show up just once. 15% to 18% of the sample is in the top ten clones. Sequenced: peripheral blood. These receptors all come from a person aged 65 to 85 with COVID-19, enrolled during active disease.

The gene calls are TRBV11-3 and TRBJ2-3, with 9 bases aligning to TRBD2. The CDR3 totals 18 residues. The V and J ends lost 2 bases and 2 bases, in that order; junction bases with no gene match: 11. Germline CDR1 and CDR2: SGHNT and YENEEA. In nucleotides, the CDR3 is TGTGCCAGCAGCTTATCCCGAACGACTAGCGGACACACAGATACGCAGTATTTT. Translation: CASSLSRTTSGHTDTQYF. Complete variable domain (other parts from reference TRBV11-3 and TRBJ2-3): EAGVVQSPRYKIIEKKQPVAFWCNPISGHNTLYWYLQNLGQGPELLIRYENEEAVDDSQLPKDRFSAERLKGVDSTLKIQPAELGDSAVYLCASSLSRTTSGHTDTQYFGPGTRLTVL.

V is TRBV19 and J is TRBJ2-2, with no clear D. There are 14 residues in the CDR3. CDR1 is LNHDA, CDR2 SQIVND, per germline (reference sequence). Trimming removed 3 bases from V and 1 base from J, with 6 bases in between. The CDR3 reads CASSIGLNTGELFF. In DNA, the CDR3 is TGTGCCAGTAGTATCGGTCTGAACACCGGGGAGCTGTTTTTT.

The V gene is TRBV19, the J gene TRBJ1-3; D is perhaps TRBD1 (5 bases). V was shortened by 2 bases and J by 3 bases, with 23 bases between the two germline ends. The germline gives CDR1 LNHDA, CDR2 SQIVND (reference sequence). This CDR3 is built from 19 residues. The CDR3 spells CASSIFGQGSSIDGNTIYF. The DNA of the CDR3 is TGTGCCAGTAGTATATTCGGACAAGGGTCCTCCATAGATGGAAACACCATATATTTT. Using reference TRBV19 and TRBJ1-3 for the parts outside the CDR3, the full variable domain is DGGITQSPKYLFRKEGQNVTLSCEQNLNHDAMYWYRQDPGQGLRLIYYSQIVNDFQKGDIAEGYSVSREKKESFPLTVTSAQKNPTAFYLCASSIFGQGSSIDGNTIYFGEGSWLTVV.

This sequence joins TRBV7-9 and TRBJ2-1, with a weak D call TRBD2 (6 bases). The CDR3 runs 16 residues. The germline V gene encodes CDR1 SEHNR and CDR2 FQNEAQ (reference sequence). V dropped 5 bases and J dropped 4 bases, with 18 bases sitting between them. For the CDR3, the DNA is TGTGCCAGCAGCCCCGGTGGACTAAAAGTATACAATGAGCAGTTCTTC. Its protein product is CASSPGGLKVYNEQFF.

This clone was seen just once. J is TRBJ1-3 and V is TRBV19; no clear D gene. This CDR3 is built from 17 residues. V shed 7 bases and J shed 3 bases, with 22 bases lying between them. CDR1 is LNHDA and CDR2 is SQIVND in the germline V gene (reference sequence). CDR3: CASTRSAIQVGGNTIYF. CDR3 nucleotides: TGTGCCAGTACGAGGTCGGCAATCCAAGTCGGTGGAAACACCATATATTTT.

The genes are TRBV30 and TRBJ1-6; tentative D call: TRBD1 (6 bases). Trimming stripped 3 bases from V and 6 bases from J, with 24 bases between. The CDR3 extends over 18 amino acids. Germline V CDR1 and CDR2: GTSNPN, SVGIG (reference sequence). DNA of the CDR3: TGTGCCTGGAGCCAGGGGTGGAAAGGGGGTCAACTTAATTCACCCCTCCACTTT. It encodes CAWSQGWKGGQLNSPLHF.

This clone is a singleton in its sample. V usage is TRBV29-1 and J usage is TRBJ1-5; D not resolved. In germline, CDR1 is SQVTM, CDR2 ANQGSEA. Between the trimmed V and J ends, which lost 4 bases and 4 bases, there was a span of 11 bases. The CDR3 spans 13 residues. This CDR3 is CSVVGSGNQPQHF. CDR3 DNA sequence: TGCAGCGTTGTGGGAAGCGGGAATCAGCCCCAGCATTTT.

The rearrangement joins TRBV5-1 to TRBJ1-1; 9 bases align to TRBD1. Germline CDR1 is SGHRS and CDR2 is YFSETQ. V lost 3 bases, J lost 4 bases, and 10 bases stayed unmatched. The length of the CDR3 is 16 residues. The CDR3 is CASSSVNRGRRTEAFF. In nucleotides, the CDR3 is TGCGCCAGCAGCTCAGTAAACAGGGGGCGCCGCACTGAAGCTTTCTTT.

The V gene is TRBV19, the J gene TRBJ2-1; tentatively, D is TRBD2 (5 bases). CDR1 LNHDA and CDR2 SQIVND come from the germline V gene (reference sequence). Between the trimmed V and J ends, which lost 1 base and 8 bases, there was a span of 9 bases. This CDR3 is 13 amino acids long. DNA of the CDR3: TGTGCCAGTAGTATAGTGGCCGGGGATGAGCAGTTCTTC. Translation: CASSIVAGDEQFF. The whole variable domain, filled in from reference TRBV19 and TRBJ2-1, reads DGGITQSPKYLFRKEGQNVTLSCEQNLNHDAMYWYRQDPGQGLRLIYYSQIVNDFQKGDIAEGYSVSREKKESFPLTVTSAQKNPTAFYLCASSIVAGDEQFFGPGTRLTVL.

The V call is TRBV5-1, the J call TRBJ1-2; the match to TRBD1 covers 7 bases. Germline V gene lookup returns CDR1 SGHRS and CDR2 YFSETQ. V lost 4 bases and J lost 5; bases outside the gene matches: 14. The length of the CDR3 is 16 residues. The CDR3 protein is CASSAGPGQTIYGYTF. CDR3 DNA: TGCGCCAGCAGCGCAGGGCCGGGACAGACGATATATGGCTACACCTTC.